The TCR beta chain described here comes from a study of blood T cell repertoires in COVID-19. About the research overall: Sites across the United States, Italy and Spain contributed samples from acute and convalescent COVID-19. The cDNA or gDNA used as material had been derived from T cells, B-cell-depleted T cells, or PBMCs.

The V end lost 4 bases, the J end lost 4 bases, and 7 bases lay between the germline ends. The CDR3 length is 13 residues. Per germline, CDR1 WNHNN and CDR2 SYGVQD (reference sequence). Those who participated ranged in age from roughly 18 to 89 years and resided in some 24 US areas. Which cohort a participant joined came from the clinical history participants gave. Profiling relied on immunoSEQ multiplex PCR, and the TCRdb table lists in-frame clones only, not all of them. Counted here are 200,000 or so clones, 65% to 85% occurring once; the ten biggest clones make up about 7.2%. Material for sequencing was PBMCs or T cells enriched from blood (not recorded which). V gene TRBV10-1 combines with J gene TRBJ2-2; no clear D. This clonotype was obtained from a woman between 40 and 50 years old with acute COVID-19. The DNA of the CDR3 is TGCGCCAGCAGTGCCTCGGGCACCGGGGAGCTGTTTTTT. It yields the protein CASSASGTGELFF.